This entry concerns a single T cell receptor beta chain. With a much larger clone just one base away, this may be a read error. Time point indicated: persistent/refractory GD, antithyroid drugs over 5 years with positive TRAb. PBMC-derived RNA was used for the TCR library. This sample stems from a study of regulatory T cells in long-lasting Graves disease. Relying on iRepertoire HTBI primers and Arm-PCR of CDR3 regions, the team built TCR beta libraries. TCRdb itself ran the multiplex PCR reads through MiXCR, one entry per CDR3 protein. The top ten hold 13% to 15% of the sample, which has roughly 400,000 distinct CDR3 sequences, 21% seen once. The CDR3 sequence is 16 residues long. The V and J ends lost 0 bases and 10 bases respectively, with 18 bases between them. CDR1 is MDHEN and CDR2 is SYDVKM in the germline V gene.

This material consisted of peripheral blood mononuclear cells (PBMCs), taken when the disease was refractory, from a patient treated with antithyroid drugs. V gene TRBV28 combines with J gene TRBJ2-2; no definite D call. The receptor's source is a female donor with Graves disease. Here the CDR3 reads CASSLWRLLDVEELFF. The DNA for the CDR3 is TGTGCCAGCAGTTTATGGCGCCTGTTGGATGTCGAGGAGCTGTTTTTT.